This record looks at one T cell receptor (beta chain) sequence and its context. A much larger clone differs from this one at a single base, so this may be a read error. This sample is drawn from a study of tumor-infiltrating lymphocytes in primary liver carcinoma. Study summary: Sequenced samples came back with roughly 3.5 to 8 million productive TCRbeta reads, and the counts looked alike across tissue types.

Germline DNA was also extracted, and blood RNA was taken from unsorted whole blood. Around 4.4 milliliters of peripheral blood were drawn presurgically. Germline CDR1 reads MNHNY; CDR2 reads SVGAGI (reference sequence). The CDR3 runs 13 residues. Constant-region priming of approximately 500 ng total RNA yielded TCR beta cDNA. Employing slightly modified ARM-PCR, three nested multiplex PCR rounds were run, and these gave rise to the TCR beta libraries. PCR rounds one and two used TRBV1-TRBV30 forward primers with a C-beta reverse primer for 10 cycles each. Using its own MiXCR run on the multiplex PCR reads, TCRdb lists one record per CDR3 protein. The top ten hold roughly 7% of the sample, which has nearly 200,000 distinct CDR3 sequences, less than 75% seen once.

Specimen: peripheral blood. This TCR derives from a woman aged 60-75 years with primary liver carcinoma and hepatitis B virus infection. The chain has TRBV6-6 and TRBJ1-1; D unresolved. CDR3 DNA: TGTGCCGGCAGTTATTCCCTGGGGACTGAAGCTTTCTTT. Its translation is CAGSYSLGTEAFF.